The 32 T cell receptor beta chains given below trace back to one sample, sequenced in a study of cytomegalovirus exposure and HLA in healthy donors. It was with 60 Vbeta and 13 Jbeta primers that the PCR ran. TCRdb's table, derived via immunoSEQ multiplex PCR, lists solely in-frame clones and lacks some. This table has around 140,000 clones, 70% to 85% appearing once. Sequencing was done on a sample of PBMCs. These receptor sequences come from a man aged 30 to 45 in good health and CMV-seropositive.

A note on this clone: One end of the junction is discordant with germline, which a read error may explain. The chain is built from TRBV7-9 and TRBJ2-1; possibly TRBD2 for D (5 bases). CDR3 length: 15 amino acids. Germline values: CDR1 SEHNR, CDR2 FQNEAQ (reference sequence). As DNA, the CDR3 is TGTTCCAGCAGCTTAGCGTTGAGCTCCTACAATGAGCAGTTCTTC. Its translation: CSSSLALSSYNEQFF.

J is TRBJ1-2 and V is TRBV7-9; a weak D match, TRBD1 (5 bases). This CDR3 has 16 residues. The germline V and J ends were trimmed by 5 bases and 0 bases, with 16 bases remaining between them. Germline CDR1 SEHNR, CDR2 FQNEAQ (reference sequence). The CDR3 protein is CASSQGLSEANYGYTF. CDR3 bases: TGTGCCAGCAGCCAGGGACTGTCGGAAGCTAACTATGGCTACACCTTC.

In nucleotides, the CDR3 is TGCGCCAGCAGCTTGGCCGGGTTTCCGACAGATACGCAGTATTTT. Translating gives CASSLAGFPTDTQYF. The chain carries TRBV5-1 and TRBJ2-3; no reliable D call. This CDR3 is built from 15 residues. V was clipped by 0 bases and J by 3 bases, with 11 bases between them. CDR1 is SGHRS, CDR2 YFSETQ, per germline. The full variable domain, in which reference TRBV5-1 and TRBJ2-3 provide the parts outside the CDR3, is KAGVTQTPRYLIKTRGQQVTLSCSPISGHRSVSWYQQTPGQGLQFLFEYFSETQRNKGNFPGRFSGRQFSNSRSEMNVSTLELGDSALYLCASSLAGFPTDTQYFGPGTRLTVL.

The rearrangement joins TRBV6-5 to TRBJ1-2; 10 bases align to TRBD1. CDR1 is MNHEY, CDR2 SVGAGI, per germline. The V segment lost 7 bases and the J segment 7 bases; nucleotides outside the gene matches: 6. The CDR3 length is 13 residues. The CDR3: CASNGQGGVGYTF. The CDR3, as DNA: TGTGCCAGCAATGGACAGGGGGGGGTTGGCTACACCTTC.

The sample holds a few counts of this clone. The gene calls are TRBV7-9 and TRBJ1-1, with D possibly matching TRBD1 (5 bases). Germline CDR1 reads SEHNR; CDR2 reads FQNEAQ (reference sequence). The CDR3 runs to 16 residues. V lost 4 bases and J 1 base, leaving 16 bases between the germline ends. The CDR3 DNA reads TGTGCCAGCAGCTCGGGGGGTAGCGGATGGAACACTGAAGCTTTCTTT. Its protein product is CASSSGGSGWNTEAFF.

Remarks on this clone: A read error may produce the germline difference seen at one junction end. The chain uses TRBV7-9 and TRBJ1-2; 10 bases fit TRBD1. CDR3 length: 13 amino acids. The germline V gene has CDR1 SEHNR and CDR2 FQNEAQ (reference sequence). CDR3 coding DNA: TGTTCCAGCACTCCGGGACAGGGGTTTGGCTACACCTTC. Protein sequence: CSSTPGQGFGYTF.

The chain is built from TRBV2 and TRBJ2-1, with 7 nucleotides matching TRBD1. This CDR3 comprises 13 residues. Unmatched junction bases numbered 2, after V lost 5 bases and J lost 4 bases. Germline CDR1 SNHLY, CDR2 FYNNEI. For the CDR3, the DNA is TGTGCCAGCAGTCAGGGACAGTACAATGAGCAGTTCTTC. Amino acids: CASSQGQYNEQFF.

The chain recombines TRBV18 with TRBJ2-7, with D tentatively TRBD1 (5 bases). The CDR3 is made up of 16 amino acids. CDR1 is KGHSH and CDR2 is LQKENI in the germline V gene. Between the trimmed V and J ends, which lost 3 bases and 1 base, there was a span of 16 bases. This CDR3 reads CASSPNRLRQSYEQYF. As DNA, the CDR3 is TGTGCCAGCTCACCGAACCGACTGAGACAGTCCTACGAGCAGTACTTC.

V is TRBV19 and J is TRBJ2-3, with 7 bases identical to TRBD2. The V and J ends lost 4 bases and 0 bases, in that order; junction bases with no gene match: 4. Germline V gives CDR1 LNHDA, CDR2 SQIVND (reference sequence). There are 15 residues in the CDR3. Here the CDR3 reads CASSTLATSTDTQYF. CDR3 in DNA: TGTGCCAGTAGTACACTAGCGACTAGCACAGATACGCAGTATTTT.

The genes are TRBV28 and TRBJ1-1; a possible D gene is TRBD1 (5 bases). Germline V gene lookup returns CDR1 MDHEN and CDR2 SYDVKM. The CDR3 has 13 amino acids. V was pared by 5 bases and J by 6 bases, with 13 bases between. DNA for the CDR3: TGTGCCAGCAGTCTTTCGCGGGGCGCTGAAGCTTTCTTT. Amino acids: CASSLSRGAEAFF.

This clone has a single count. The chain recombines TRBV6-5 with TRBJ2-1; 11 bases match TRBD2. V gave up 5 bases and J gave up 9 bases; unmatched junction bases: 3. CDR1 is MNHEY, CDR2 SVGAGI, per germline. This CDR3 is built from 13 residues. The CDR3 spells CASSLAGGVEQFF. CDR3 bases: TGTGCCAGCAGTCTAGCGGGGGGTGTTGAGCAGTTCTTC.

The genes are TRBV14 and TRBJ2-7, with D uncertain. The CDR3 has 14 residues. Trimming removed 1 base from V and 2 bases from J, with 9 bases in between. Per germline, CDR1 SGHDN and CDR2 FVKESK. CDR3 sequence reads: CASSQVLDPYEQYF. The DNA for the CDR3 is TGTGCCAGCAGCCAAGTCCTAGACCCCTACGAGCAGTACTTC.

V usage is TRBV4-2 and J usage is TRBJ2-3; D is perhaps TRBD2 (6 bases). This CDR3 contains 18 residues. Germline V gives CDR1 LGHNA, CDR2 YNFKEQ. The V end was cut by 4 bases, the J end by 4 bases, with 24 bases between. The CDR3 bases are TGTGCCAGCAGCCCCTTATCGACTAGTACGAGAGTCCCAGATACGCAGTATTTT. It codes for CASSPLSTSTRVPDTQYF.

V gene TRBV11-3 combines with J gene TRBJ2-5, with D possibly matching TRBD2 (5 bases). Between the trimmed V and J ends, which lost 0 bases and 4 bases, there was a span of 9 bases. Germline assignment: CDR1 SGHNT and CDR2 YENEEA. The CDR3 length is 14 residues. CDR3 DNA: TGTGCCAGCAGCTTAGAGAGGGCAAGAGAGACCCAGTACTTC. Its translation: CASSLERARETQYF. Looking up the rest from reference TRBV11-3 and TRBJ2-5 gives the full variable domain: EAGVVQSPRYKIIEKKQPVAFWCNPISGHNTLYWYLQNLGQGPELLIRYENEEAVDDSQLPKDRFSAERLKGVDSTLKIQPAELGDSAVYLCASSLERARETQYFGPGTRLLVL.

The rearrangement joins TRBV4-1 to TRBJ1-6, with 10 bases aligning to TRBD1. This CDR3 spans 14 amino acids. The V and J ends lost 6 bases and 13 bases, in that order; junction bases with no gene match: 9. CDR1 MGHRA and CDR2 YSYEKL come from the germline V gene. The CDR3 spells CASSPGTGVEPLHF. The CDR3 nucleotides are TGCGCCAGCAGTCCGGGGACAGGGGTAGAGCCCCTCCACTTT.

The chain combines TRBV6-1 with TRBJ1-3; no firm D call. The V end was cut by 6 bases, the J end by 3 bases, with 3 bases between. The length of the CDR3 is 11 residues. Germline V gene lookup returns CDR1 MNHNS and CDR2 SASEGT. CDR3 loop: CASSLGNTIYF. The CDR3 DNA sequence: TGTGCCAGCAGCCTTGGAAACACCATATATTTT.

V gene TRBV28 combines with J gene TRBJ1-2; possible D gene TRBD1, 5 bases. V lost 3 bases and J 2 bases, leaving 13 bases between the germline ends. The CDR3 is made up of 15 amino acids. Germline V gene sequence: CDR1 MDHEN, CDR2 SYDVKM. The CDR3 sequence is CASSFWADRNYGYTF. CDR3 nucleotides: TGTGCCAGCAGTTTTTGGGCAGACAGAAACTATGGCTACACCTTC.

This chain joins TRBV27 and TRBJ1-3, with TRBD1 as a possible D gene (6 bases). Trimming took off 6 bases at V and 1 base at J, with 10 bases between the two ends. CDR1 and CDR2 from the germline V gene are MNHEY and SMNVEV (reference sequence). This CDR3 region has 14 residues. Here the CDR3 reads CASRKQGSGNTIYF. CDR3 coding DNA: TGTGCCAGCAGAAAACAGGGTTCTGGAAACACCATATATTTT.

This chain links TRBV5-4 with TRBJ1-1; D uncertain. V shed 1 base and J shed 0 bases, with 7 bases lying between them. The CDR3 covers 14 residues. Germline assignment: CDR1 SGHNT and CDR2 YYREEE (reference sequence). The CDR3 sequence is CASSLPVVNTEAFF. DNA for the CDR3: TGTGCCAGCAGCTTGCCGGTCGTGAACACTGAAGCTTTCTTT. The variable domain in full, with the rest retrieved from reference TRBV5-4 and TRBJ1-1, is ETGVTQSPTHLIKTRGQQVTLRCSSQSGHNTVSWYQQALGQGPQFIFQYYREEENGRGNFPPRFSGLQFPNYSSELNVNALELDDSALYLCASSLPVVNTEAFFGQGTRLTVV.

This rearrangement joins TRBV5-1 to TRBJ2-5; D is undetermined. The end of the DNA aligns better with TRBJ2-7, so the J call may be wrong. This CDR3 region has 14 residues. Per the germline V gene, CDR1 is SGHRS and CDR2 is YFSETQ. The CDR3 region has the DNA TGCGCCAGCAGCTTGGCCGTCTCCTCCTACGAGCAGTACTTC. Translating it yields CASSLAVSSYEQYF.

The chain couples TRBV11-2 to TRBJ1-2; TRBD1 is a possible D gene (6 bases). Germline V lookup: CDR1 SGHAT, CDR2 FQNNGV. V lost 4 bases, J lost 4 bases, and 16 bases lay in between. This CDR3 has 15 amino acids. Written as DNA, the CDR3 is TGTGCCAGCAGCTCCGCACCGGGACACCCCTATGGCTACACCTTC. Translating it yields CASSSAPGHPYGYTF. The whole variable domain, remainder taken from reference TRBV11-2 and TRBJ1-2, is EAGVAQSPRYKIIEKRQSVAFWCNPISGHATLYWYQQILGQGPKLLIQFQNNGVVDDSQLPKDRFSAERLKGVDSTLKIQPAKLEDSAVYLCASSSAPGHPYGYTFGSGTRLTVV.

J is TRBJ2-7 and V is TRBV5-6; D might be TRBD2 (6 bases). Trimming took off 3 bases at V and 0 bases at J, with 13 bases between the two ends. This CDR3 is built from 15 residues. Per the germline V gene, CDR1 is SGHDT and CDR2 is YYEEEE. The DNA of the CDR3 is TGTGCCAGCAGCTCCTTCGGGGGAAGCTCCTACGAGCAGTACTTC. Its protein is CASSSFGGSSYEQYF.

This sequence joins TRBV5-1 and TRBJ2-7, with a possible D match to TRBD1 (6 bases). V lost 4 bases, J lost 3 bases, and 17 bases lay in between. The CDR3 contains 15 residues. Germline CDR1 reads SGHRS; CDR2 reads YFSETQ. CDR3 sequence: CASSPTGTRGYEQYF. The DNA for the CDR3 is TGCGCCAGCAGCCCGACCGGGACAAGGGGCTACGAGCAGTACTTC.

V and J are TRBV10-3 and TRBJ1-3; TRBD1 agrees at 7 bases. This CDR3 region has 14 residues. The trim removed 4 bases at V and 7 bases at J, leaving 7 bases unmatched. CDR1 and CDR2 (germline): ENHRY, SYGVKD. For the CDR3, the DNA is TGTGCCATCAGTGGACAGGGTGTTAGGAACACCATATATTTT. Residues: CAISGQGVRNTIYF.

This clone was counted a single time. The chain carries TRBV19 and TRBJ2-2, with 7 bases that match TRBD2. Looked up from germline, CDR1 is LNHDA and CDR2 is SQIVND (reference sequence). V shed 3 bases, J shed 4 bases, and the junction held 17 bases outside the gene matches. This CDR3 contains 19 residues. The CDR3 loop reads CASSIIQSSGPGSTGELFF. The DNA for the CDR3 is TGTGCCAGTAGTATTATCCAGTCTAGCGGACCTGGGAGCACCGGGGAGCTGTTTTTT. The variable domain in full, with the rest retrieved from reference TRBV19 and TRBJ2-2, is DGGITQSPKYLFRKEGQNVTLSCEQNLNHDAMYWYRQDPGQGLRLIYYSQIVNDFQKGDIAEGYSVSREKKESFPLTVTSAQKNPTAFYLCASSIIQSSGPGSTGELFFGEGSRLTVL.

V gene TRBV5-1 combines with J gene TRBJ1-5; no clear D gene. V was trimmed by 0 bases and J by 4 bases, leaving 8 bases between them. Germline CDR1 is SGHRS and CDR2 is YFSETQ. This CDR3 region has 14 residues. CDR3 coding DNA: TGCGCCAGCAGCTTGGGGGAGAGGAATCAGCCCCAGCATTTT. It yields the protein CASSLGERNQPQHF.

The chain's CDR3 is CASSEWKRGGRGNEQFF. The CDR3 DNA is TGCGCCAGCAGTGAGTGGAAGCGGGGGGGCCGTGGCAATGAGCAGTTCTTC. V is TRBV10-1 and J is TRBJ2-1; 10 bases line up with TRBD2. The trim removed 1 base at V and 6 bases at J, leaving 9 bases unmatched. Germline loops: CDR1 WNHNN, CDR2 SYGVQD (reference sequence). CDR3 length: 17 residues.

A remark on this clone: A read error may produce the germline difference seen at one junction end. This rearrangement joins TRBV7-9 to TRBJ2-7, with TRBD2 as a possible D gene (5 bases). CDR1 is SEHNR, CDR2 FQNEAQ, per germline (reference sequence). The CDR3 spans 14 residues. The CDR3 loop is CSSSSFKRAYEQYF. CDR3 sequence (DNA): TGTTCCAGCAGCTCGTTTAAGAGGGCCTACGAGCAGTACTTC.

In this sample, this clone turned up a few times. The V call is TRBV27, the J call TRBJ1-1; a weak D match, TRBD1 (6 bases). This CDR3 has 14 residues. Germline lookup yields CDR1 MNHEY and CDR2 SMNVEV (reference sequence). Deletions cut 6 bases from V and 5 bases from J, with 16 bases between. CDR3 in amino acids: CASSRDISETEAFF. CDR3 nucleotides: TGTGCCAGCAGCAGGGACATCTCGGAGACTGAAGCTTTCTTT.

CDR3 amino acids: CASSTGQLNTEAFF. The CDR3 DNA reads as TGTGCCAGCAGCACCGGACAGCTAAACACTGAAGCTTTCTTT. V gene TRBV9 combines with J gene TRBJ1-1, with D possibly matching TRBD1 (6 bases). The germline V gene encodes CDR1 SGDLS and CDR2 YYNGEE. The ends were cut back, 4 bases at V and 2 bases at J, with 12 bases in the middle. CDR3 length: 14 amino acids. Full variable domain (outside the CDR3, taken from reference TRBV9 and TRBJ1-1): DSGVTQTPKHLITATGQRVTLRCSPRSGDLSVYWYQQSLDQGLQFLIQYYNGEERAKGNILERFSAQQFPDLHSELNLSSLELGDSALYFCASSTGQLNTEAFFGQGTRLTVV.

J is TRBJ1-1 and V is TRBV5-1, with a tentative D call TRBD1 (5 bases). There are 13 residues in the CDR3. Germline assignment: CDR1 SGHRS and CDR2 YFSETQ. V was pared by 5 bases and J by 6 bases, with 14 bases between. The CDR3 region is CASRADSRSEAFF. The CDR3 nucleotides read TGCGCCAGCAGGGCTGACAGTCGGTCTGAAGCTTTCTTT. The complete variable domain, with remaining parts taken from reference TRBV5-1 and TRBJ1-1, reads KAGVTQTPRYLIKTRGQQVTLSCSPISGHRSVSWYQQTPGQGLQFLFEYFSETQRNKGNFPGRFSGRQFSNSRSEMNVSTLELGDSALYLCASRADSRSEAFFGQGTRLTVV.

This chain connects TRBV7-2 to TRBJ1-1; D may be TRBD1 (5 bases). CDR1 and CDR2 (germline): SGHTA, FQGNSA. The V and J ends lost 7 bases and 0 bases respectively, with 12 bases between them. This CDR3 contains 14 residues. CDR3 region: CASNRSPMNTEAFF. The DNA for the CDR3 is TGTGCCAGCAACAGGTCGCCCATGAACACTGAAGCTTTCTTT.